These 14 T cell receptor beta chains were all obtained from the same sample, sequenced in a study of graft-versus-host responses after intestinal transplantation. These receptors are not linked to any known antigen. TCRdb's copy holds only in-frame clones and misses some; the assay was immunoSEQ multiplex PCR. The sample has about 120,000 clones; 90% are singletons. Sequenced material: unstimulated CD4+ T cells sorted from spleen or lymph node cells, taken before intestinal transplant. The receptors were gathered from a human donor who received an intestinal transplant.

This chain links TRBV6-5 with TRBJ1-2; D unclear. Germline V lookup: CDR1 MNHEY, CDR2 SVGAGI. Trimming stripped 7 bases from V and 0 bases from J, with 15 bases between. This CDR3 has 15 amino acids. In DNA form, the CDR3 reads TGTGCCAGCACCGAAAGTGGCCGTGCTAACTATGGCTACACCTTC. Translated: CASTESGRANYGYTF.

CDR3 sequence reads: CASSSTGRAHYEQYF. CDR3 coding DNA: TGTGCCAGCAGTTCCACCGGGAGGGCCCACTACGAGCAGTACTTC. This sequence joins TRBV6-5 and TRBJ2-7, with 8 nucleotides matching TRBD2. The CDR3 has 15 amino acids. The germline V gene encodes CDR1 MNHEY and CDR2 SVGAGI. After removal of 4 bases from V and 3 bases from J, the junction contained 8 bases not matched to a gene.

The CDR3 coding sequence is TGTGCCAGCAGCATAAAACGAGGGAGGTACGGCTACACCTTC. Protein product: CASSIKRGRYGYTF. The J gene is TRBJ1-2, the V gene TRBV28; D is uncertain. CDR3 size: 14 residues. Germline CDR1 and CDR2: MDHEN and SYDVKM. The V and J ends lost 6 bases and 8 bases respectively, with 19 bases between them.

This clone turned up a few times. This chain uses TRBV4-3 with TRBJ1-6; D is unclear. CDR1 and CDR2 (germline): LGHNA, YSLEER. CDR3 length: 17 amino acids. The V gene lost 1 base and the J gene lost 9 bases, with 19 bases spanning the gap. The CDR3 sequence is CASSQVPGLGLGSPLHF. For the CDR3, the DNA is TGCGCCAGCAGCCAAGTTCCAGGCCTCGGTCTGGGTTCACCCCTCCACTTT.

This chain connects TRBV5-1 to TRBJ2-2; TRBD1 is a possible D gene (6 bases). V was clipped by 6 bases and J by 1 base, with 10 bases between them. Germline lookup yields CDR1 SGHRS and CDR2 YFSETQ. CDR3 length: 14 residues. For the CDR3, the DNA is TGCGCCAGCACCCCGACAGGGAACACCGGGGAGCTGTTTTTT. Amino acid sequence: CASTPTGNTGELFF. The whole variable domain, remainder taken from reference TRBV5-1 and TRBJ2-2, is KAGVTQTPRYLIKTRGQQVTLSCSPISGHRSVSWYQQTPGQGLQFLFEYFSETQRNKGNFPGRFSGRQFSNSRSEMNVSTLELGDSALYLCASTPTGNTGELFFGEGSRLTVL.

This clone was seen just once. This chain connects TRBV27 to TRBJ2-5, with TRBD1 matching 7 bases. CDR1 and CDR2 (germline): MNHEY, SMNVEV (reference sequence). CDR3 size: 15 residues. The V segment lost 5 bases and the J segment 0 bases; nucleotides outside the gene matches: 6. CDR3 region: CASSPGQRYQETQYF. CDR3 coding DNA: TGTGCCAGCAGTCCGGGACAGCGATACCAAGAGACCCAGTACTTC.

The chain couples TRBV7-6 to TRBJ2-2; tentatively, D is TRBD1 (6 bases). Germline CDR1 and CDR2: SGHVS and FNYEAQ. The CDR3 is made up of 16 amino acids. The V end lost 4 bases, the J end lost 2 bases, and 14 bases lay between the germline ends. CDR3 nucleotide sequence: TGTGCCAGCAGCTCACTAAGACAGGTTAACACCGGGGAGCTGTTTTTT. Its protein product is CASSSLRQVNTGELFF.

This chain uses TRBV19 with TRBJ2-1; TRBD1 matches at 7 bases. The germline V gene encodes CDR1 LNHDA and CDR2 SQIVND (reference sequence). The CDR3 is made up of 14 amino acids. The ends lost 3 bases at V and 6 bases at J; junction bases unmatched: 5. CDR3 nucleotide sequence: TGTGCCAGTAGTATTAACAGGGGTTCCAATGAGCAGTTCTTC. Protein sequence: CASSINRGSNEQFF.

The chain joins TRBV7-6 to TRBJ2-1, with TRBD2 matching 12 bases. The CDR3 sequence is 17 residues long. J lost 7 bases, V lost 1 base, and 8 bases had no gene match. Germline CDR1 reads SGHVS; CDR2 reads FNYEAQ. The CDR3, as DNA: TGTGCCAGCAGCTTAGTCCCCCTAGCGGGGGGGCCAAATGAGCAGTTCTTC. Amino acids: CASSLVPLAGGPNEQFF. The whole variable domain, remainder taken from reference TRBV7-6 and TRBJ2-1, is GAGVSQSPRYKVTKRGQDVALRCDPISGHVSLYWYRQALGQGPEFLTYFNYEAQQDKSGLPNDRFSAERPEGSISTLTIQRTEQRDSAMYRCASSLVPLAGGPNEQFFGPGTRLTVL.

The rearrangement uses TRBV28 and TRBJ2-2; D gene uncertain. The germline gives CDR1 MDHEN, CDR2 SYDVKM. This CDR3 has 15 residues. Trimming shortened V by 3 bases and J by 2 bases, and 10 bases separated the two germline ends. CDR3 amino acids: CASSFVRINTGELFF. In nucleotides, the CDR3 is TGTGCCAGCAGTTTTGTCAGGATTAACACCGGGGAGCTGTTTTTT.

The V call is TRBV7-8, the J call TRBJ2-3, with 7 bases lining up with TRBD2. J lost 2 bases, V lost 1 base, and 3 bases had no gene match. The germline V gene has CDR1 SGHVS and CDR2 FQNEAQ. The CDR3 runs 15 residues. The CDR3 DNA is TGTGCCAGCAGCTTAGACGGGGGGACCACAGATACGCAGTATTTT. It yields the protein CASSLDGGTTDTQYF.

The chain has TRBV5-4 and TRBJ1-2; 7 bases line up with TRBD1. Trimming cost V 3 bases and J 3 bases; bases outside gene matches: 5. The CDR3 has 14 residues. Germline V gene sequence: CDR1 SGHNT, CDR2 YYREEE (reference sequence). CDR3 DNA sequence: TGTGCCAGCAGCTCGGACAGGAGGTACTATGGCTACACCTTC. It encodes CASSSDRRYYGYTF. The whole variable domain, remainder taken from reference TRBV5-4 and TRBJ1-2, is ETGVTQSPTHLIKTRGQQVTLRCSSQSGHNTVSWYQQALGQGPQFIFQYYREEENGRGNFPPRFSGLQFPNYSSELNVNALELDDSALYLCASSSDRRYYGYTFGSGTRLTVV.

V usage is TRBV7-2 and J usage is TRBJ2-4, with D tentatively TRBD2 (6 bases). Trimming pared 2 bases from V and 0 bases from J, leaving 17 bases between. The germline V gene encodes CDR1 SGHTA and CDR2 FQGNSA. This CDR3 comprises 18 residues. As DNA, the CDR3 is TGTGCCAGCAGCTTAACGGGAGTCGCGGGGTCAGCCAAAAACATTCAGTACTTC. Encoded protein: CASSLTGVAGSAKNIQYF. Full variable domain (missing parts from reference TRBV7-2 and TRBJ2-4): GAGVSQSPSNKVTEKGKDVELRCDPISGHTALYWYRQSLGQGLEFLIYFQGNSAPDKSGLPSDRFSAERTGGSVSTLTIQRTQQEDSAVYLCASSLTGVAGSAKNIQYFGAGTRLSVL.

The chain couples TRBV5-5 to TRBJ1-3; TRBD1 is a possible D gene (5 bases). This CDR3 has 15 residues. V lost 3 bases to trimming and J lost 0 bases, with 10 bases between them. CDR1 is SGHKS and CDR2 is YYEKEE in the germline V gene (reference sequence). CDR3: CASSWGQPSGNTIYF. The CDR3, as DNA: TGTGCCAGCAGCTGGGGCCAACCCTCTGGAAACACCATATATTTT.